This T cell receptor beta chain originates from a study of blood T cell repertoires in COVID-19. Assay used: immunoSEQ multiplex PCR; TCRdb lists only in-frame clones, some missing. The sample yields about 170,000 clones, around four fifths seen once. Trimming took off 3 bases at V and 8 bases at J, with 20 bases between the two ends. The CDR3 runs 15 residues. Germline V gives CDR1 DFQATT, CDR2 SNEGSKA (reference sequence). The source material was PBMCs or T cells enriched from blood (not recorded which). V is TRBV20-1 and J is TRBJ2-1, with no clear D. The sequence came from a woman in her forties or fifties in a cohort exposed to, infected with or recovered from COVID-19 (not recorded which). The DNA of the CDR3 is TGCAGTGCTAGTCATAGAGAGTTCGGTGTTTATGAGCAGTTCTTC. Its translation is CSASHREFGVYEQFF.